This entry describes one T cell receptor (beta chain). The data originate from a study of blood T cell repertoires in COVID-19. Study-level information: Samples of COVID-19 (acute and convalescent) were obtained from the United States, Italy and Spain. The analysed material was cDNA or gDNA that came from T cells, B-cell-depleted T cells, or PBMCs.

In the study's own analysis: Amplifying reference gene primers gave estimates of nucleated cell counts. TCRdb's copy holds only in-frame clones and misses some; the assay was immunoSEQ multiplex PCR. The DNA was the basis for D and trimming; V, J and clone size are from that table. The sample shows approximately 110,000 clones, less than 85% of them seen only once. J was trimmed by 4 bases and V by 4 bases; bases with no gene match: 4. This CDR3 is built from 13 residues. Germline CDR1 is SGHRS and CDR2 is YFSETQ. This TCR was sampled from a human donor with acute or convalescent COVID-19. The donor label of this sample is uncertain. Input material: peripheral blood. The chain has TRBV5-1 and TRBJ1-2, with 7 bases lining up with TRBD1. Written as DNA, the CDR3 is TGCGCCAGCAGCCCCCGGGACAGCTATGGCTACACCTTC. Translation gives CASSPRDSYGYTF.